The next 17 T cell receptor beta chains were all read from a single sample in a study of siplizumab effects on memory and regulatory T cells. The assay was immunoSEQ multiplex PCR, and TCRdb's table has in-frame clones only and misses some. The sample holds about 120,000 clones, over 85% seen once. Source material: non-Treg CD4+ T cells sorted from blood. These receptors all stem from a human donor in good health.

A few counts support this clone. The chain is built from TRBV7-3 and TRBJ2-3, with D possibly TRBD2 on 7 matching bases. Germline CDR1 reads SGHTA; CDR2 reads FQGTGA. The CDR3 has 17 residues. Trimming removed 0 bases at V and 7 bases at J, with 20 bases between. CDR3: CASSLTEAGAGTYTQYF. Written as DNA, the CDR3 is TGTGCCAGCAGCTTAACTGAGGCGGGGGCCGGAACGTATACGCAGTATTTT.

J is TRBJ2-4 and V is TRBV5-6; no firm D call. Germline loops: CDR1 SGHDT, CDR2 YYEEEE. This CDR3 has 14 amino acids. The germline V and J ends were trimmed by 2 bases and 0 bases, with 6 bases remaining between them. CDR3 bases: TGTGCCAGCAGCTTTCCGAAAGCCAAAAACATTCAGTACTTC. The encoded protein is CASSFPKAKNIQYF.

This rearrangement joins TRBV7-8 to TRBJ2-2; TRBD2 agrees at 12 bases. Germline V gene data show CDR1 as SGHVS and CDR2 as FQNEAQ. The CDR3 runs to 15 residues. The trim removed 2 bases at V and 7 bases at J, leaving 2 bases unmatched. CDR3 bases: TGTGCCAGCAGCTTACTAGCGGGGGGGCTCGGGGAGCTGTTTTTT. It encodes CASSLLAGGLGELFF. The full variable domain, rest sourced from reference TRBV7-8 and TRBJ2-2, is GAGVSQSPRYKVAKRGQDVALRCDPISGHVSLFWYQQALGQGPEFLTYFQNEAQLDKSGLPSDRFFAERPEGSVSTLKIQRTQQEDSAVYLCASSLLAGGLGELFFGEGSRLTVL.

The chain couples TRBV19 to TRBJ1-2, with TRBD1 as a possible D gene (6 bases). This CDR3 has 15 amino acids. Germline V gene sequence: CDR1 LNHDA, CDR2 SQIVND (reference sequence). V was pared by 4 bases and J by 0 bases, with 12 bases between. The CDR3 protein is CASSTRTEANYGYTF. For the CDR3, the DNA is TGTGCCAGTAGTACCCGGACAGAAGCTAACTATGGCTACACCTTC.

The rearrangement uses TRBV7-3 and TRBJ2-5; 8 bases agree with TRBD2. This CDR3 has 15 amino acids. Per germline, CDR1 SGHTA and CDR2 FQGTGA. V shed 5 bases, J shed 5 bases, and the junction held 10 bases outside the gene matches. CDR3 sequence reads: CASSVTGGAGETQYF. The CDR3 region has the DNA TGTGCCAGCAGCGTTACCGGGGGGGCCGGTGAGACCCAGTACTTC.

The gene calls are TRBV28 and TRBJ1-2; the D is unclear. CDR3 length: 15 residues. V dropped 0 bases and J dropped 3 bases, with 11 bases sitting between them. Germline values: CDR1 MDHEN, CDR2 SYDVKM. The CDR3 DNA sequence: TGTGCCAGCAGTTTATGGGCGGAGTCACACTATGGCTACACCTTC. It encodes CASSLWAESHYGYTF.

The J gene is TRBJ2-2, the V gene TRBV9, with D perhaps TRBD2 (5 bases). V was trimmed by 4 bases and J by 0 bases, leaving 10 bases between them. This CDR3 spans 15 amino acids. Germline values: CDR1 SGDLS, CDR2 YYNGEE. Written as DNA, the CDR3 is TGTGCCAGCAGCCCCGACTATTCGAACACCGGGGAGCTGTTTTTT. This gives the protein CASSPDYSNTGELFF.

This rearrangement joins TRBV12-5 to TRBJ1-5, with unresolved D. The length of the CDR3 is 12 residues. Germline V gene data show CDR1 as LGHNT and CDR2 as FRNRAP. V dropped 6 bases and J dropped 4 bases, with 7 bases sitting between them. CDR3 coding DNA: TGTGCTAGTGGGAAGGAGAATCAGCCCCAGCATTTT. Translating gives CASGKENQPQHF.

CDR3 DNA: TGTGCCAGCAGCTCCCCTCTGGGCAGGGAAGGAGATACGCAGTATTTT. This gives the protein CASSSPLGREGDTQYF. The chain uses TRBV7-2 and TRBJ2-3, with D possibly matching TRBD1 (5 bases). Looked up from germline, CDR1 is SGHTA and CDR2 is FQGNSA. V was clipped by 4 bases and J by 5 bases, with 19 bases between them. This CDR3 spans 16 amino acids.

The chain carries TRBV5-5 and TRBJ1-1; TRBD1 might be the D (5 bases). The CDR3 runs 14 residues. CDR1 is SGHKS and CDR2 is YYEKEE in the germline V gene (reference sequence). With 0 bases removed from V and 7 bases from J, the gap between germline ends came to 13 bases. CDR3 residues: CASSLGGRIGEAFF. The CDR3 DNA sequence: TGTGCCAGCAGCTTGGGGGGACGTATAGGTGAAGCTTTCTTT. The variable domain in full, completed from reference TRBV5-5 and TRBJ1-1, reads DAGVTQSPTHLIKTRGQQVTLRCSPISGHKSVSWYQQVLGQGPQFIFQYYEKEERGRGNFPDRFSARQFPNYSSELNVNALLLGDSALYLCASSLGGRIGEAFFGQGTRLTVV.

This clone was counted a few times. V is TRBV18 and J is TRBJ2-1; the D call may be TRBD1 or TRBD2 (5 bases each). Looked up from germline, CDR1 is KGHSH and CDR2 is LQKENI. V shed 1 base and J shed 9 bases, with 10 bases lying between them. The CDR3 is made up of 13 amino acids. The CDR3 DNA reads as TGTGCCAGCTCACCACAGGGGACGGGTGAGCAGTTCTTC. Its translation: CASSPQGTGEQFF.

CDR3 bases: TGTGCCAGCAGCCAAGGGGCCAGCGGGGGGAGCTATGAGCAGTTCTTC. Translation gives CASSQGASGGSYEQFF. The rearrangement uses TRBV4-2 and TRBJ2-1, with TRBD2 matching 9 bases. Germline lookup yields CDR1 LGHNA and CDR2 YNFKEQ. V trimming: 1 base; J trimming: 8 bases; junction bases outside the gene matches: 9. CDR3 length: 16 residues.

J is TRBJ2-5 and V is TRBV18; D remains unclear. The length of the CDR3 is 12 residues. CDR1 KGHSH and CDR2 LQKENI come from the germline V gene. Trimming took off 3 bases at V and 3 bases at J, with 5 bases between the two ends. CDR3 in DNA: TGTGCCAGCTCACCGAACGAAGAGACCCAGTACTTC. Protein sequence: CASSPNEETQYF.

The V gene is TRBV11-2, the J gene TRBJ2-5, with D possibly TRBD2 on 7 matching bases. CDR1 is SGHAT, CDR2 FQNNGV, per germline. The CDR3 spans 16 residues. V dropped 4 bases and J dropped 7 bases, with 22 bases sitting between them. The CDR3 spells CASSYLWGGLPATQYF. In DNA, the CDR3 is TGTGCCAGCAGCTACCTCTGGGGGGGCCTTCCGGCGACCCAGTACTTC.

A single count supports this clone. This chain uses TRBV12-5 with TRBJ2-5; D unresolved. V was cut by 1 base and J by 9 bases, with 9 bases left in between. The germline gives CDR1 LGHNT, CDR2 FRNRAP. The CDR3 consists of 12 residues. In nucleotides, the CDR3 is TGTGCTAGTGGTTTGGACTGGACCTCCCAGTACTTC. Translating it yields CASGLDWTSQYF.

The chain is built from TRBV5-1 and TRBJ2-7; D gene unclear. Germline V CDR1 and CDR2: SGHRS, YFSETQ. The CDR3 sequence is 13 residues long. V was clipped by 4 bases and J by 1 base, with 9 bases between them. CDR3 sequence: CASSDGPSYEQYF. The CDR3 DNA reads TGCGCCAGCAGCGACGGGCCTTCCTACGAGCAGTACTTC.

The chain joins TRBV6-4 to TRBJ2-3; 10 nucleotides agree with TRBD2. Germline V gene sequence: CDR1 MRHNA, CDR2 SNTAGT. The CDR3 consists of 16 residues. Losses at the gene ends were 2 bases for V and 4 bases for J; bases not matched to a gene: 6. DNA of the CDR3: TGTGCCAGCAGTGACCCAGCGGGGGGGCATCCAGATACGCAGTATTTT. Its protein product is CASSDPAGGHPDTQYF.